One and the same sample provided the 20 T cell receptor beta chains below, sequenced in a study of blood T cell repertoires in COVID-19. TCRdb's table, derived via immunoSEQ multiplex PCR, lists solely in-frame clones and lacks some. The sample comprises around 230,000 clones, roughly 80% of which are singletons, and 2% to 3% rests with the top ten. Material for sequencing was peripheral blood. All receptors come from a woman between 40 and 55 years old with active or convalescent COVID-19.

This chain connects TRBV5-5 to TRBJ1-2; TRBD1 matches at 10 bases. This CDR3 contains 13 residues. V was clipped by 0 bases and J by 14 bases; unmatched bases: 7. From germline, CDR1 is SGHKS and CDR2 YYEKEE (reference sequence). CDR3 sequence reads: CASSLVGSGQGTF. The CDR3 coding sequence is TGTGCCAGCAGCTTGGTCGGTTCGGGACAGGGGACCTTC.

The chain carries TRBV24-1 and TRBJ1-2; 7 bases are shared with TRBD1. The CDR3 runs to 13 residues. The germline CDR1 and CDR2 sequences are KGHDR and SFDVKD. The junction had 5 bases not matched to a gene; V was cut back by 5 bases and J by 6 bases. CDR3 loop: CATSGWTGNGYTF. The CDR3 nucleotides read TGTGCCACCAGTGGGTGGACAGGCAATGGCTACACCTTC.

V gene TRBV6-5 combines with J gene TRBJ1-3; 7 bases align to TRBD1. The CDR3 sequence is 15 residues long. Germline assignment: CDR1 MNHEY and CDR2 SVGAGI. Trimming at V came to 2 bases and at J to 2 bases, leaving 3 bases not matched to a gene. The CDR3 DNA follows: TGTGCCAGCAGTTACGGAGGGGGCCCTGGAAACACCATATATTTT. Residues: CASSYGGGPGNTIYF.

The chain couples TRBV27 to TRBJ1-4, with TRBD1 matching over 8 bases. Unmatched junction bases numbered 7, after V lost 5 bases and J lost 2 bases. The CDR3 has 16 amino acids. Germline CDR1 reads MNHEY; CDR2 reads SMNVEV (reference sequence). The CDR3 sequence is CASSPYYRGTNEKLFF. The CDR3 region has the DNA TGTGCCAGCAGTCCCTACTACAGGGGGACTAATGAAAAACTGTTTTTT. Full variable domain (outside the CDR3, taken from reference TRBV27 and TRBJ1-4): EAQVTQNPRYLITVTGKKLTVTCSQNMNHEYMSWYRQDPGLGLRQIYYSMNVEVTDKGDVPEGYKVSRKEKRNFPLILESPSPNQTSLYFCASSPYYRGTNEKLFFGSGTQLSVL.

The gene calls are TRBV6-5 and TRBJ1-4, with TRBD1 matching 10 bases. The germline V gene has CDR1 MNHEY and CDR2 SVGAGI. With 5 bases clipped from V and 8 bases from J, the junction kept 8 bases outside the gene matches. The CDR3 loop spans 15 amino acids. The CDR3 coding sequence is TGTGCCAGCAGTCCAGGGACAGGGGCGAGAGAAAAACTGTTTTTT. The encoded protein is CASSPGTGAREKLFF.

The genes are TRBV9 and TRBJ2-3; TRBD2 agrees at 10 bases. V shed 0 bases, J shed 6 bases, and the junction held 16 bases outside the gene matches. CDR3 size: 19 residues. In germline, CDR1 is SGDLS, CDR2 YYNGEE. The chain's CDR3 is CASSVDLGLERGGRDTQYF. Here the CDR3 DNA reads TGTGCCAGCAGCGTAGACCTAGGCCTCGAGCGGGGGGGCCGGGATACGCAGTATTTT.

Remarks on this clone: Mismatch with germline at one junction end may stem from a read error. The CDR3 coding sequence is TGTGCCAGTAGTCCCAGGACAGGGCCGTCGACCCTCTTT. It translates to CASSPRTGPSTLF. The genes are TRBV19 and TRBJ1-1; 8 bases are a match to TRBD1. Germline V gives CDR1 LNHDA, CDR2 SQIVND (reference sequence). The CDR3 is made up of 13 amino acids.

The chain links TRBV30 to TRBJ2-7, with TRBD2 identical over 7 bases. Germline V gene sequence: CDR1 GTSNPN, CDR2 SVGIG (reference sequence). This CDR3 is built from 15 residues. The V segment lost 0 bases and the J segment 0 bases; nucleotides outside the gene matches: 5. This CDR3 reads CAWSVSGPTSYEQYF. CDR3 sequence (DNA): TGTGCCTGGAGTGTTAGCGGGCCAACCTCCTACGAGCAGTACTTC.

CDR3 nucleotides: TGTGCCAGCAGCGTCCACCCAGGCTCCTCTGGGGCCAACGTCCTGACTTTC. Translated: CASSVHPGSSGANVLTF. This chain connects TRBV9 to TRBJ2-6; D unclear. The V gene's germline CDR1 is SGDLS and CDR2 YYNGEE. The CDR3 covers 17 residues. V was cut by 2 bases and J by 0 bases, with 12 bases left in between.

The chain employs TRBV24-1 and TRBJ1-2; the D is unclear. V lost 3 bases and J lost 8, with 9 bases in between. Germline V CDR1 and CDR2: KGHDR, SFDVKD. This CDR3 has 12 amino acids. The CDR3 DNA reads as TGTGCCACCAGTGATGGCGCGCGGGGCTACACCTTC. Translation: CATSDGARGYTF.

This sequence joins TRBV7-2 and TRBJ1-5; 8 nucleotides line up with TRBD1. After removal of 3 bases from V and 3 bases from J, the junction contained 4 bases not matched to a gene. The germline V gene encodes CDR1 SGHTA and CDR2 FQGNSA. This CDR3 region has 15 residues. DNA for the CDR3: TGTGCCAGCAGCTTCCGGGACAGGACCAATCAGCCCCAGCATTTT. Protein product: CASSFRDRTNQPQHF.

CDR3 DNA sequence: TGTGCCAGCAGCGTAGTCCCGGGGGAGACAGAGACCCAGTACTTC. It specifies CASSVVPGETETQYF. The gene calls are TRBV9 and TRBJ2-5; tentatively, D is TRBD2 (6 bases). V was cut by 0 bases and J by 4 bases, with 13 bases left in between. CDR1 and CDR2 from the germline V gene are SGDLS and YYNGEE. The CDR3 runs to 15 residues.

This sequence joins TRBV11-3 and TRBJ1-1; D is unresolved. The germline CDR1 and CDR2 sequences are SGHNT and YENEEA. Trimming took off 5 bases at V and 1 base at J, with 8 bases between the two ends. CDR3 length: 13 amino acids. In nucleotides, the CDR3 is TGTGCCAGCAGCCCGAGCGGGAACACTGAAGCTTTCTTT. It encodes CASSPSGNTEAFF.

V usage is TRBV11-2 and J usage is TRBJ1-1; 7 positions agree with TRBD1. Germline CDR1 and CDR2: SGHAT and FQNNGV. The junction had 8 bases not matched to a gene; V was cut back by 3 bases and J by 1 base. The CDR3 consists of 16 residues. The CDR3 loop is CASSFLGGQRNTEAFF. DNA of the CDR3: TGTGCCAGCAGCTTCTTAGGGGGCCAGCGGAACACTGAAGCTTTCTTT.

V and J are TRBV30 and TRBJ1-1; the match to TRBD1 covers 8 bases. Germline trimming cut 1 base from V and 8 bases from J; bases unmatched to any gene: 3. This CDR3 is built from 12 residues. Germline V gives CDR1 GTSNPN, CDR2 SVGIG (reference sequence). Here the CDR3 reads CAWSAGGWEAFF. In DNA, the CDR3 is TGTGCCTGGAGTGCAGGGGGCTGGGAAGCTTTCTTT.

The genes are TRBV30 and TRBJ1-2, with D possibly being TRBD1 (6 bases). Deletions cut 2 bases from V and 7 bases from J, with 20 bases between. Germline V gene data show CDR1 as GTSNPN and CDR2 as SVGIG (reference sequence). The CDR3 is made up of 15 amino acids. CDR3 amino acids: CAWSPIGGNVFGYTF. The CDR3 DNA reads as TGTGCCTGGAGTCCGATAGGGGGTAACGTTTTTGGCTACACCTTC. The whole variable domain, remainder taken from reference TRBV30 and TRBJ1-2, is SQTIHQWPATLVQPVGSPLSLECTVEGTSNPNLYWYRQAAGRGLQLLFYSVGIGQISSEVPQNLSASRPQDRQFILSSKKLLLSDSGFYLCAWSPIGGNVFGYTFGSGTRLTVV.

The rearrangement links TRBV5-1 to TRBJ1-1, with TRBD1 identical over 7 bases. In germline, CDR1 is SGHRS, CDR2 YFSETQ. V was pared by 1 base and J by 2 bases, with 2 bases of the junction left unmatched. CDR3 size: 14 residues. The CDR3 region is CASSLTGVNTEAFF. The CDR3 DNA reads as TGCGCCAGCAGCTTGACAGGGGTCAACACTGAAGCTTTCTTT. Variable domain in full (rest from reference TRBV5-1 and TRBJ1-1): KAGVTQTPRYLIKTRGQQVTLSCSPISGHRSVSWYQQTPGQGLQFLFEYFSETQRNKGNFPGRFSGRQFSNSRSEMNVSTLELGDSALYLCASSLTGVNTEAFFGQGTRLTVV.

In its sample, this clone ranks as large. The CDR3 spells CASSAQLAGQETQYF. The CDR3 coding sequence is TGTGCCAGCAGTGCCCAGCTAGCGGGGCAAGAGACCCAGTACTTC. The chain combines TRBV27 with TRBJ2-5, with 9 bases identical to TRBD2. Germline assignment: CDR1 MNHEY and CDR2 SMNVEV (reference sequence). With 5 bases clipped from V and 2 bases from J, the junction kept 6 bases outside the gene matches. The CDR3 has 15 residues.

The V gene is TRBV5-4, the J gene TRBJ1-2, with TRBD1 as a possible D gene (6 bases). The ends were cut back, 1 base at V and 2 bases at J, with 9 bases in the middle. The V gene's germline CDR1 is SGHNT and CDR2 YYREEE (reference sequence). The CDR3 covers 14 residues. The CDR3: CASSLLQGNYGYTF. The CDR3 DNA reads TGTGCCAGCAGCTTGTTACAGGGCAACTATGGCTACACCTTC. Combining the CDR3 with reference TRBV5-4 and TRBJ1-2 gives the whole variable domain ETGVTQSPTHLIKTRGQQVTLRCSSQSGHNTVSWYQQALGQGPQFIFQYYREEENGRGNFPPRFSGLQFPNYSSELNVNALELDDSALYLCASSLLQGNYGYTFGSGTRLTVV.

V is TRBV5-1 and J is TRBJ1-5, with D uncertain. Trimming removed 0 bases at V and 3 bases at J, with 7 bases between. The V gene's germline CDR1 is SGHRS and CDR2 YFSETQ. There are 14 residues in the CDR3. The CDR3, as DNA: TGCGCCAGCAGCTTGGGAGGGCACAATCAGCCCCAGCATTTT. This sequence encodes CASSLGGHNQPQHF.